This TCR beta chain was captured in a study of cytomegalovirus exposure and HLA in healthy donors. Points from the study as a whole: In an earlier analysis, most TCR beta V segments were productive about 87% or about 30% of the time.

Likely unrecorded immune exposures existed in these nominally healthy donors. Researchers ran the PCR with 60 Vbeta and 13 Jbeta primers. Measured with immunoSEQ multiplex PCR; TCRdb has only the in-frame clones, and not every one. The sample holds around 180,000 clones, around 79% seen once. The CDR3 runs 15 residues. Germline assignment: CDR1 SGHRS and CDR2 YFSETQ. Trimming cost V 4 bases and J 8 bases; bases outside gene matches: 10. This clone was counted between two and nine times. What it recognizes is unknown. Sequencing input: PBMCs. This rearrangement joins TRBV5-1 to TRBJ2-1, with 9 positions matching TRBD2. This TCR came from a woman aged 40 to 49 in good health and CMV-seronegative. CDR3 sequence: CASSNPLAGGHEQFF. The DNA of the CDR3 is TGCGCCAGCAGCAACCCACTAGCGGGTGGCCATGAGCAGTTCTTC. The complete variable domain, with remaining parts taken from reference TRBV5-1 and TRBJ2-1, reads KAGVTQTPRYLIKTRGQQVTLSCSPISGHRSVSWYQQTPGQGLQFLFEYFSETQRNKGNFPGRFSGRQFSNSRSEMNVSTLELGDSALYLCASSNPLAGGHEQFFGPGTRLTVL.